This T cell receptor (beta chain) was obtained from a study of OX40 agonist ivuxolimab in advanced cancers. Germline V gives CDR1 SGDLS, CDR2 YYNGEE. Trimming took off 0 bases at V and 5 bases at J, with 14 bases between the two ends. The CDR3 spans 15 residues. Repertoires were generated with immunoSEQ multiplex PCR, while TCRdb's copy carries only in-frame clones and drops some. The table has approximately 60,000 clones, approximately 84% seen once. The TCR originated in an adult with an advanced solid tumor such as melanoma, head and neck, liver or kidney cancer. Sample: CD4+ or CD8+ T cells sorted from blood, taken in a trial of the OX40 agonist ivuxolimab. The chain joins TRBV9 to TRBJ2-5; D unclear. The CDR3 DNA reads TGTGCCAGCAGCGTAGGGGTCCTGAGTTGGGAGACCCAGTACTTC. Protein sequence: CASSVGVLSWETQYF.